Listed below are T cell receptor beta chains from one sample, sequenced in a study of tumor and adjacent non-tumor tissue in lung cancer. Using its own MiXCR run on the multiplex PCR reads, TCRdb lists one record per CDR3 protein. The sample consists of more than 70,000 distinct CDR3 sequences, around 65% of them appearing once. The sequencing input was lung tumor tissue. The receptor source for this set is a man in his 70s with non-small cell lung cancer. Both conserved end residues are part of each CDR3. The D gene is left open where the match is weak. Clone size is not always given. Where it is, it says once, few, many or a class for expanded clones.

TRBV11-2	NA	NA	TRBJ2-1	TGTGCTAGCAGCTTCGTAAGAGGCAATAAGCAGTTCTTC	CASSFVRGNKQFF
TRBV5-1	NA	NA	TRBJ1-1	TGCGCCAGCAGCTTGGTCCCCGGACAGCAGAGCACTGAAGCTTTCTTT	CASSLVPGQQSTEAFF
TRBV4-2	NA	NA	TRBJ2-3	TGTGCCAGCAGCCAAGGGGGGATGCAGGGGATGAGTAATCAGCCCCAGTATTTT	CASSQGGMQGMSNQPQYF
TRBV2	few	NA	TRBJ2-5	TGTGCCAGCCGCGTGGGGGGACTCCAAGAGACCCAGTACTTC	CASRVGGLQETQYF
TRBV7-9	NA	NA	TRBJ1-2	TGTGCCAGTAGCTACCCCGACCCAGACCGCACCTTC	CASSYPDPDRTF
TRBV11-2	NA	TRBD2	TRBJ2-3	TGTGCCAGTAGCTTAGACAAGACGACTAGCAGGGATACGCAGTATTTT	CASSLDKTTSRDTQYF
TRBV11-1	NA	TRBD2	TRBJ2-2	TGTGCCAGCAGCTTGGGACTCGCGGGGGGTAGATCCACCGGGGAGCTGTTTTTT	CASSLGLAGGRSTGELFF
TRBV10-3	NA	TRBD1	TRBJ1-5	TGTGCCTCAAGCCAGGGGGGAGGCAGCAATCAGCCCCGGCATTTT	CASSQGGGSNQPRHF
TRBV11-2	NA	TRBD1	TRBJ2-1	TGTGTCTGCAGCTCCAGGACAGGCCAGTCCTACAATGAGCAGTTCTTC	CVCSSRTGQSYNEQFF
TRBV6-6	NA	NA	TRBJ1-5	TGTGCCAGCAGTTGGGCAGACAGTTACAATCGGCCCCAGCATTTT	CASSWADSYNRPQHF
TRBV6-5	many	TRBD2	TRBJ2-5	TGTGCCAGCAGTTACGCGGCTAGCGGGGGGGCCAGAGAGACCCAGTACTTC	CASSYAASGGARETQYF
TRBV28	NA	NA	TRBJ2-2	TGTGCCAGCAGGCTACCGGGACTCAACATCGGGGAGCTGTTTTTT	CASRLPGLNIGELFF
TRBV5-1	NA	NA	TRBJ2-7	TGCGCCAGCAGCTTTGTCGCGGCCTACGAGCAGTACTTC	CASSFVAAYEQYF
TRBV5-1	NA	NA	TRBJ2-3	TGCGCCAGCAGCCCGCGCACAGATATGCAGTATTTT	CASSPRTDMQYF
TRBV7-8	many	NA	TRBJ2-2	TGTGCCAGCAGCTTACTATCCGGGGAGCTGTTTTTT	CASSLLSGELFF
TRBV5-6	many	NA	TRBJ2-5	TGTGCCAGCAGCTACAGTGAGGAGACCCAGTACTTC	CASSYSEETQYF
TRBV20-1	NA	NA	TRBJ2-5	TGCAGTGCTAGAGAGACCGACACGGGTCGGGAGACCCAGTACTTC	CSARETDTGRETQYF
TRBV6-5	NA	TRBD1	TRBJ2-3	TGTGCCAGTAGTCAGCGGATGGACAGGGTGCAGATCAATCAGCCCCAGTATTTT	CASSQRMDRVQINQPQYF
TRBV12-3/TRBV12-4	NA	NA	TRBJ1-6	TGTGCCAGCAGCTTAGTATCGCAGGGGCTATCAGCCCTCCACTTC	CASSLVSQGLSALHF
TRBV11-2	few	NA	TRBJ2-1	TGTGCTAGCAGCTTGTTATCGGGGAGGAATGAGCAGTCCTTC	CASSLLSGRNEQSF
TRBV6-6	medium-sized	NA	TRBJ1-6	TGTGCCAGCCAAGGGGGATTCGGAGGTTCACCCCTCCACTTT	CASQGGFGGSPLHF
TRBV9	NA	NA	TRBJ2-5	TGTGCCAGCAGCGTTCCGTTAGGGTACGGGACCCAGTACTTC	CASSVPLGYGTQYF
TRBV2	few	TRBD1	TRBJ1-4	TGTGCCAGCGAGAAACAGGGGTTGGGTGAAAAACTGTTTTTT	CASEKQGLGEKLFF
TRBV10-3	many	NA	TRBJ2-1	TGTGCCATCAGTGTTGGGGGATCGTCCTACAATGAGCAGTTCTTC	CAISVGGSSYNEQFF
TRBV28	many	NA	TRBJ2-7	TGTGCCAGCGATGGGGCAGGGAGCTCCTACGAGCAGTACTTC	CASDGAGSSYEQYF
TRBV5-4	few	NA	TRBJ2-7	TGTGTCAGCAGCTTGGTAGGCAGGGGGGGCAACGAGCAGTACTTC	CVSSLVGRGGNEQYF
TRBV6-5	NA	NA	TRBJ1-5	TGTGCCAGCAGCTTAAGCCCGACAGACCCCGATCAGCCCCAGCATTTT	CASSLSPTDPDQPQHF
TRBV29-1	NA	TRBD1	TRBJ2-1	TGCAGTACTGATGGACAGGGGAACTACAATGAGCAGTTCTTC	CSTDGQGNYNEQFF
TRBV7-9	NA	NA	TRBJ2-3	TGTGCCAGCAGCTCAGGAGGGAATCAGCCCCAGTATTTT	CASSSGGNQPQYF
TRBV4-2	NA	TRBD2	TRBJ2-7	TGTGCCAGCAGCCGTGTGTCTAGCGGACCCTACGAGCAGTATTTC	CASSRVSSGPYEQYF
TRBV7-3	NA	NA	TRBJ2-7	TGTGCCAGCAGCTCTGGGGGGATCCCCTACGAGCAGTACTTC	CASSSGGIPYEQYF
TRBV4-1	NA	NA	TRBJ1-1	TGCGCCAACAGCCAAGGAGAGGAGGCTAATACTGAAGCTTTCTTT	CANSQGEEANTEAFF
TRBV30	NA	NA	TRBJ2-7	TGTGCCTGGAGTTTGGGGGGTTCGTCCATTCGCTCCTACGAGCAGTACTTC	CAWSLGGSSIRSYEQYF
TRBV11-2	NA	NA	TRBJ2-2	NA	CASSLGTQGSRTGSCFF
TRBV5-1	NA	TRBD1	TRBJ1-4	TGCGCCTGCAGAACAGGGGGAGCTAATGAAAAACTGTTTTTT	CACRTGGANEKLFF
TRBV7-9	once	NA	TRBJ1-2	TGTGCCAGCAGCTTAGTTATGGACAGCATGGACGGCTACACCTTC	CASSLVMDSMDGYTF